Below are 14 T cell receptor beta chains sequenced from a single sample in a study of technical replicates of blood from a few donors. Sequencing used immunoSEQ multiplex PCR; TCRdb keeps in-frame clones, though not all of them. The sample includes tens of thousands of clones, 95% of them seen just once. Sequenced material: T cells isolated from PBMCs. These receptors originate from a human donor in good health.

V and J are TRBV2 and TRBJ1-4, with a tentative D call TRBD1 (5 bases). Per the germline V gene, CDR1 is SNHLY and CDR2 is FYNNEI. V gave up 4 bases and J gave up 4 bases, with 7 bases separating them. The CDR3 has 13 amino acids. The chain's CDR3 is CASSGQYNEKLFF. As DNA, the CDR3 is TGTGCCAGCAGTGGACAGTATAATGAAAAACTGTTTTTT.

J is TRBJ1-3 and V is TRBV27; D gene unclear. Trimming stripped 8 bases from V and 0 bases from J, with 11 bases between. The CDR3 covers 14 residues. CDR1 and CDR2 (germline): MNHEY, SMNVEV (reference sequence). The CDR3 reads CASGSPASGNTIYF. The CDR3 coding sequence is TGTGCCAGCGGCAGTCCTGCCTCTGGAAACACCATATATTTT.

This chain joins TRBV27 and TRBJ2-5; 8 positions match TRBD2. This CDR3 has 15 amino acids. The germline V gene has CDR1 MNHEY and CDR2 SMNVEV (reference sequence). The V and J ends lost 2 bases and 5 bases, in that order; junction bases with no gene match: 7. The CDR3 DNA sequence: TGTGCCAGCAGTTTAGCGGGGGGCATTAGGGAGACCCAGTACTTC. Translated, it gives CASSLAGGIRETQYF.

The rearrangement links TRBV28 to TRBJ1-2, with a weak D call TRBD1 (6 bases). V lost 3 bases to trimming and J lost 2 bases, with 16 bases between them. The CDR3 sequence is 16 residues long. Germline V CDR1 and CDR2: MDHEN, SYDVKM. In nucleotides, the CDR3 is TGTGCCAGCAGTTTGGCAGGCCCGGGGGGCAACTATGGCTACACCTTC. Its protein is CASSLAGPGGNYGYTF.

J is TRBJ2-1 and V is TRBV6-5; maybe TRBD1 (6 bases). This CDR3 has 16 residues. Germline values: CDR1 MNHEY, CDR2 SVGAGI. V lost 2 bases to trimming and J lost 4 bases, with 15 bases between them. CDR3 coding DNA: TGTGCCAGCAGTTACCAGATAGGGGGAGAATACAATGAGCAGTTCTTC. Its translation is CASSYQIGGEYNEQFF.

This rearrangement joins TRBV5-4 to TRBJ2-2; 8 nucleotides align to TRBD2. The V segment lost 2 bases and the J segment 1 base; nucleotides outside the gene matches: 1. This CDR3 comprises 15 residues. Germline CDR1 SGHNT, CDR2 YYREEE (reference sequence). The DNA for the CDR3 is TGTGCCAGCAGCTTTAGCGGGAAGAACACCGGGGAGCTGTTTTTT. Translated: CASSFSGKNTGELFF.

This chain connects TRBV6-5 to TRBJ1-5, with a tentative D call TRBD1 (6 bases). From germline, CDR1 is MNHEY and CDR2 SVGAGI. Trimming stripped 4 bases from V and 7 bases from J, with 14 bases between. The CDR3 has 14 amino acids. CDR3 residues: CASSSGHPRQPQHF. DNA of the CDR3: TGTGCCAGCAGTTCGGGACACCCCAGGCAGCCCCAGCATTTT.

CDR3 DNA: TGTGCCACCAGCGGAAGGACAGACACGAACACCGGGGAGCTGTTTTTT. Encoded protein: CATSGRTDTNTGELFF. The chain couples TRBV15 to TRBJ2-2; a possible D gene is TRBD1 (6 bases). CDR1 LNHNV and CDR2 YYDKDF come from the germline V gene (reference sequence). Trimming stripped 5 bases from V and 0 bases from J, with 13 bases between. The CDR3 consists of 16 residues. The full variable domain, rest sourced from reference TRBV15 and TRBJ2-2, is DAMVIQNPRYQVTQFGKPVTLSCSQTLNHNVMYWYQQKSSQAPKLLFHYYDKDFNNEADTPDNFQSRRPNTSFCFLDIRSPGLGDTAMYLCATSGRTDTNTGELFFGEGSRLTVL.

CDR3 sequence: CASSLQPGLGEKLFF. The CDR3 region has the DNA TGTGCCAGCAGTCTGCAACCGGGACTTGGGGAAAAACTGTTTTTT. This rearrangement joins TRBV27 to TRBJ1-4, with D possibly TRBD1 on 5 matching bases. The CDR3 runs 15 residues. V was cut by 5 bases and J by 8 bases, with 18 bases left in between. Germline-derived CDR1 and CDR2 are MNHEY and SMNVEV (reference sequence).

This chain's CDR3 is CASSRFTGVYNEQFF. Here the CDR3 DNA reads TGTGCCAGCAGCCGATTTACGGGGGTCTACAATGAGCAGTTCTTC. The chain employs TRBV14 and TRBJ2-1; maybe TRBD2 (6 bases). The ends were cut back, 4 bases at V and 3 bases at J, with 13 bases in the middle. There are 15 residues in the CDR3. The germline V gene encodes CDR1 SGHDN and CDR2 FVKESK.

The gene calls are TRBV27 and TRBJ1-5; TRBD1 aligns across 8 bases. CDR1 and CDR2 from the germline V gene are MNHEY and SMNVEV (reference sequence). CDR3 length: 15 amino acids. After removal of 2 bases from V and 6 bases from J, the junction contained 6 bases not matched to a gene. CDR3 sequence: CASSLSRGRGQPQHF. In DNA form, the CDR3 reads TGTGCCAGCAGTTTAAGCAGGGGGCGCGGTCAGCCCCAGCATTTT.

The CDR3: CASSGGQPDTEAFF. The CDR3 coding sequence is TGTGCCAGCAGCGGGGGACAGCCGGACACTGAAGCTTTCTTT. This rearrangement joins TRBV5-8 to TRBJ1-1, with 7 bases fitting TRBD1. Germline CDR1 and CDR2: SGHTS and YDEGEE. This CDR3 has 14 amino acids. Trimming cost V 4 bases and J 3 bases; bases outside gene matches: 6.

This chain connects TRBV11-2 to TRBJ2-7; D is perhaps TRBD1 (5 bases). This CDR3 region has 13 residues. Germline lookup yields CDR1 SGHAT and CDR2 FQNNGV. V gave up 1 base and J gave up 5 bases, with 9 bases separating them. CDR3 bases: TGTGCCAGCAGCTTAGGAAGACAGAACGAGCAGTACTTC. Residues: CASSLGRQNEQYF.

V and J are TRBV5-8 and TRBJ1-2; 8 nucleotides match TRBD1. The CDR3 is 17 amino acids. J gave up 2 bases and V 4 bases, and 13 bases lay outside the gene matches. Germline CDR1 reads SGHTS; CDR2 reads YDEGEE. This CDR3 reads CASSPGQGWGPNYGYTF. The DNA of the CDR3 is TGTGCCAGCAGCCCCGGACAGGGATGGGGACCGAACTATGGCTACACCTTC. The whole variable domain, filled in from reference TRBV5-8 and TRBJ1-2, reads EAGVTQSPTHLIKTRGQQATLRCSPISGHTSVYWYQQALGLGLQFLLWYDEGEERNRGNFPPRFSGRQFPNYSSELNVNALELEDSALYLCASSPGQGWGPNYGYTFGSGTRLTVV.